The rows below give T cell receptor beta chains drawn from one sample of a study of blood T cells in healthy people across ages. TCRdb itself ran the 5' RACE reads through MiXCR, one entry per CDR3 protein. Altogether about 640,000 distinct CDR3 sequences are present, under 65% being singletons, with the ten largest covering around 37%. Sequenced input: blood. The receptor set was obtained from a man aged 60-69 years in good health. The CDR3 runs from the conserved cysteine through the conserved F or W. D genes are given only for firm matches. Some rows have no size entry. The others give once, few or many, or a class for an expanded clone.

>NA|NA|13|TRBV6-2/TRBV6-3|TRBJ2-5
CASIRAARETQYF
TGTGCCAGCATACGGGCAGCGCGAGAGACCCAGTACTTC
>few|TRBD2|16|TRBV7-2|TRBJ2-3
CASSSGGTSGGDTQYF
TGTGCCAGCAGCTCGGGGGGGACTAGCGGGGGAGATACGCAGTATTTT
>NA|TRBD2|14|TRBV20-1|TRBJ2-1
CSATGGRTYNEQFF
TGCAGTGCCACCGGCGGGAGAACCTACAATGAGCAGTTCTTC
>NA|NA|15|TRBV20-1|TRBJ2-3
CSARPIREGTDTQYF
TGCAGTGCCAGGCCCATACGTGAGGGCACAGATACGCAGTATTTT
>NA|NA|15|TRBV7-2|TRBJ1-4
CASSRDSATNEKLFF
TGTGCCAGCAGCCGCGACAGTGCAACTAATGAAAAACTGTTTTTT
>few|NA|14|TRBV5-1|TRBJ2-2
CASSIALDTGELFF
TGCGCCAGCAGCATAGCGTTGGACACCGGGGAGCTGTTTTTT
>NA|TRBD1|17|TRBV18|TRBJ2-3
CASSQTGTGEGTDTQYF
TGTGCCAGCTCCCAGACGGGGACAGGGGAGGGCACAGATACGCAGTATTTT
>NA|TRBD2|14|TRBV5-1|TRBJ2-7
CASSVGAGGYEQYF
TGCGCCAGCAGCGTTGGAGCGGGGGGATACGAGCAGTACTTC
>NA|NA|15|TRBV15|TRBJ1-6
CATSRDQGNLQNLHF
TGTGCCACCAGCAGAGATCAGGGGAACCTCCAAAACCTCCACTTT
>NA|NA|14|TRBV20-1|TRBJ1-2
CSATLQGSLYGYTF
TGCAGTGCTACCCTGCAGGGAAGCCTCTATGGCTACACCTTC
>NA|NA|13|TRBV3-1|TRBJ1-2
CASSQDMGGSYTF
TGTGCCAGCAGCCAAGATATGGGGGGGAGCTACACCTTC
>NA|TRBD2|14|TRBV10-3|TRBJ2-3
CAISEIGRADTQYF
TGTGCCATCAGTGAGATCGGGAGGGCAGATACGCAGTATTTT
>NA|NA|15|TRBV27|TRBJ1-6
CASSPRQRVNSPLHF
TGTGCCAGCAGTCCCCGACAGCGCGTGAATTCACCCCTCCACTTT
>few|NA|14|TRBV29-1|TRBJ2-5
CSVDTVWDQETQYF
TGCAGCGTTGATACCGTCTGGGACCAAGAGACCCAGTACTTC
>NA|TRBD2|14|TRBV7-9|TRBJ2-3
CASSLTSGDDTQYF
TGTGCCAGCAGTTTAACCAGCGGGGACGATACGCAGTATTTT
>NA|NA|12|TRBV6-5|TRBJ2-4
CASRSPTGGGYF
TGTGCCAGCCGATCCCCGACAGGAGGAGGGTACTTC
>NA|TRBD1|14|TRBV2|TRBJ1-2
CASSQGVIGYGYTF
TGTGCCAGCAGCCAGGGGGTGATCGGCTATGGCTACACCTTC
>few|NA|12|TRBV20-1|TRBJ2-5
CSASRVGETQYF
TGCAGTGCTAGTCGCGTGGGGGAGACCCAGTACTTC
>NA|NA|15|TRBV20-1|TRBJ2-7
CSVQHPTTGTNEQYF
TGCAGTGTCCAACATCCCACTACAGGGACCAACGAGCAGTACTTC
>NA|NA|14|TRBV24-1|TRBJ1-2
CATSDDGRLSGYTF
TGTGCCACCAGTGATGATGGACGACTCTCTGGCTACACCTTC